The 20 T cell receptor beta chains listed next were all sequenced from one sample in a study of Ad26.COV2.S vaccination and SARS-CoV-2 variants. Using immunoSEQ multiplex PCR, the repertoire was profiled, and TCRdb retains in-frame clones only, with some absent. The data show roughly 510,000 clones, around nine tenths seen once. The treatment: approximately 18 received Ad26.COV2.S at low or high dose, single or two shots; several received placebo; per-sample allocation not given. Sampling happened 63 days after the first vaccine or placebo injection. Material: peripheral blood, obtained in a trial of Ad26.COV2.S vaccine versus placebo. The receptors shown here come from a person between 18 and 65 years old who received the Ad26.COV2.S COVID-19 vaccine or a placebo.

This chain links TRBV5-1 with TRBJ1-3, with D unclear. Trimming took off 2 bases at V and 2 bases at J, with 8 bases between the two ends. The CDR3 length is 14 residues. Per germline, CDR1 SGHRS and CDR2 YFSETQ. CDR3 protein: CASSLGVTGNTIYF. The CDR3 coding sequence is TGCGCCAGCAGCTTAGGTGTGACTGGAAACACCATATATTTT.

V and J are TRBV24-1 and TRBJ1-5, with 11 bases fitting TRBD1. CDR3 size: 14 residues. Trimming cost V 9 bases and J 3 bases; bases outside gene matches: 3. Germline V gene lookup returns CDR1 KGHDR and CDR2 SFDVKD. This CDR3 is CATGGQGVNQPQHF. As DNA, the CDR3 is TGTGCCACCGGGGGACAGGGGGTCAATCAGCCCCAGCATTTT.

The chain employs TRBV6-1 and TRBJ2-7; D may be TRBD1 or TRBD2 (5 bases each). The CDR3 loop spans 12 amino acids. The V gene's germline CDR1 is MNHNS and CDR2 SASEGT. Trimming cost V 0 bases and J 12 bases, with 12 bases left between them. CDR3 in DNA: TGTGCCAGCAGTGAAGCTAGTGGGGCGGGGTACTTC. Its protein product is CASSEASGAGYF.

This clone was counted a few times. This rearrangement joins TRBV10-3 to TRBJ1-6; D not certain. This CDR3 spans 13 amino acids. V lost 2 bases to trimming and J lost 14 bases, with 13 bases between them. CDR1 and CDR2 from the germline V gene are ENHRY and SYGVKD. The CDR3 spells CAISEGPQVSLHF. CDR3 bases: TGTGCCATCAGTGAGGGTCCGCAAGTGTCCCTCCACTTT.

The chain recombines TRBV27 with TRBJ2-2, with 9 bases aligning to TRBD1. The V and J ends lost 5 bases and 7 bases, in that order; junction bases with no gene match: 5. This CDR3 has 14 amino acids. Germline CDR1 MNHEY, CDR2 SMNVEV (reference sequence). CDR3 region: CASSQGQGIGELFF. For the CDR3, the DNA is TGTGCCAGCAGTCAAGGACAGGGGATCGGGGAGCTGTTTTTT.

J is TRBJ1-2 and V is TRBV28; D might be TRBD1 (5 bases). The CDR3 loop spans 14 amino acids. Germline CDR1 is MDHEN and CDR2 is SYDVKM. V lost 3 bases to trimming and J lost 2 bases, with 10 bases between them. The CDR3 sequence: CASSFWDPNYGYTF. CDR3 nucleotides: TGTGCCAGCAGTTTCTGGGACCCGAACTATGGCTACACCTTC.

The V call is TRBV28, the J call TRBJ2-5, with D uncertain. V dropped 3 bases and J dropped 5 bases, with 7 bases sitting between them. The CDR3 extends over 12 amino acids. The germline gives CDR1 MDHEN, CDR2 SYDVKM. The CDR3 DNA reads as TGTGCCAGCAGTTTTTTGGACGAGACCCAGTACTTC. Translation gives CASSFLDETQYF.

DNA of the CDR3: TGTGCCAGCAGTGAGGCAGACTATGGCTACACCTTC. It yields the protein CASSEADYGYTF. The genes are TRBV2 and TRBJ1-2; no reliable D call. CDR1 is SNHLY, CDR2 FYNNEI, per germline. The germline V and J ends were trimmed by 3 bases and 3 bases, with 5 bases remaining between them. The CDR3 is 12 residues long.

The J gene is TRBJ1-1, the V gene TRBV5-4; 8 bases match TRBD1. With V trimmed by 3 bases and J by 8 bases, 3 bases remained unmatched. The V gene's germline CDR1 is SGHNT and CDR2 YYREEE (reference sequence). The CDR3 length is 12 residues. The DNA of the CDR3 is TGTGCCAGCAGCTGGACAGGGTTAGAAGCTTTCTTT. Amino acid sequence: CASSWTGLEAFF. Full variable domain (outside the CDR3, taken from reference TRBV5-4 and TRBJ1-1): ETGVTQSPTHLIKTRGQQVTLRCSSQSGHNTVSWYQQALGQGPQFIFQYYREEENGRGNFPPRFSGLQFPNYSSELNVNALELDDSALYLCASSWTGLEAFFGQGTRLTVV.

The rearrangement links TRBV27 to TRBJ1-6; a possible D gene is TRBD1 (6 bases). The V gene lost 5 bases and the J gene lost 0 bases, with 20 bases spanning the gap. Germline CDR1 and CDR2: MNHEY and SMNVEV (reference sequence). The CDR3 has 19 amino acids. For the CDR3, the DNA is TGTGCCAGCAGTCCCCAGCAGGGGTCTCTGGTCTCCTATAATTCACCCCTCCACTTT. This gives the protein CASSPQQGSLVSYNSPLHF.

The V and J genes are TRBV12-3 or TRBV12-4 and TRBJ2-7; weak D call: TRBD2 (6 bases). This CDR3 spans 12 amino acids. V was clipped by 6 bases and J by 7 bases, with 13 bases between them. CDR3 DNA: TGTGCCAGCAGGAAGGGACTGGAGGAGCAGTACTTC. Translating it yields CASRKGLEEQYF.

This chain connects TRBV7-6 to TRBJ2-7; possible D gene TRBD1, 5 bases. Germline V gene lookup returns CDR1 SGHVS and CDR2 FNYEAQ. The CDR3 consists of 13 residues. Deletions cut 4 bases from V and 1 base from J, with 8 bases between. The CDR3 region is CASSYRQSYEQYF. The DNA for the CDR3 is TGTGCCAGCAGCTACAGACAGTCCTACGAGCAGTACTTC.

This chain uses TRBV23-1 with TRBJ1-2; the match to TRBD1 covers 7 bases. TRBV23-1 has ORF status, its function being uncertain. CDR3 length: 14 amino acids. The V segment lost 5 bases and the J segment 4 bases; nucleotides outside the gene matches: 7. This CDR3 is CASSGQDLIYGYTF. As DNA, the CDR3 is TGCGCCAGCAGTGGACAGGATCTAATCTATGGCTACACCTTC.

This clone was seen once. In DNA form, the CDR3 reads TGTGCCAGCAGTTTCGACAGGGGGACTTCTCGTGGCTACACCTTC. Amino acids: CASSFDRGTSRGYTF. The rearrangement joins TRBV28 to TRBJ1-2, with 9 bases aligning to TRBD1. The CDR3 has 15 residues. The germline CDR1 and CDR2 sequences are MDHEN and SYDVKM. The trim removed 3 bases at V and 7 bases at J, leaving 9 bases unmatched.

The chain couples TRBV5-4 to TRBJ1-2; D uncertain. V lost 5 bases, J lost 5 bases, and 13 bases lay in between. Germline assignment: CDR1 SGHNT and CDR2 YYREEE (reference sequence). The CDR3 is made up of 13 amino acids. The CDR3 here is CASSTDGSYGYTF. CDR3 nucleotide sequence: TGTGCCAGCAGTACGGACGGCTCATATGGCTACACCTTC.

The rearrangement uses TRBV28 and TRBJ1-5, with TRBD1 matching over 9 bases. V gave up 6 bases and J gave up 4 bases; unmatched junction bases: 4. CDR1 is MDHEN, CDR2 SYDVKM, per germline. This CDR3 has 14 amino acids. CDR3 sequence (DNA): TGTGCCAGCAGGGAAGGGACAGGGAATCAGCCCCAGCATTTT. Translated: CASREGTGNQPQHF.

J is TRBJ2-2 and V is TRBV9, with D tentatively TRBD2 (5 bases). Per germline, CDR1 SGDLS and CDR2 YYNGEE. Trimming stripped 0 bases from V and 9 bases from J, with 9 bases between. The CDR3 sequence is 13 residues long. DNA of the CDR3: TGTGCCAGCAGCGTAGGTGGGAGTAGGGAGCTGTTTTTT. Amino acids: CASSVGGSRELFF.

A few counts support this clone. The chain employs TRBV7-8 and TRBJ1-5, with unresolved D. The V and J ends lost 1 base and 2 bases respectively, with 9 bases between them. The CDR3 is 15 amino acids. Germline loops: CDR1 SGHVS, CDR2 FQNEAQ. The DNA of the CDR3 is TGTGCCAGCAGCTTAGGCCCGGTAGGCAATCAGCCCCAGCATTTT. This gives the protein CASSLGPVGNQPQHF.

J is TRBJ2-3 and V is TRBV28, with 8 bases that match TRBD2. With 6 bases clipped from V and 4 bases from J, the junction kept 9 bases outside the gene matches. The CDR3 runs 15 residues. Per the germline V gene, CDR1 is MDHEN and CDR2 is SYDVKM. CDR3 loop: CASRAAGAGADTQYF. The DNA for the CDR3 is TGTGCCAGCAGAGCCGCGGGAGCGGGAGCAGATACGCAGTATTTT.

This chain connects TRBV2 to TRBJ1-5; D uncertain. V was pared by 3 bases and J by 9 bases, with 12 bases between. The germline V gene has CDR1 SNHLY and CDR2 FYNNEI. The CDR3 is 13 residues long. CDR3 sequence: CASSESGFRPQHF. Written as DNA, the CDR3 is TGTGCCAGCAGTGAGTCGGGATTCCGGCCCCAGCATTTT. The complete variable domain, with remaining parts taken from reference TRBV2 and TRBJ1-5, reads EPEVTQTPSHQVTQMGQEVILRCVPISNHLYFYWYRQILGQKVEFLVSFYNNEISEKSEIFDDQFSVERPDGSNFTLKIRSTKLEDSAMYFCASSESGFRPQHFGDGTRLSIL.